The rows below give T cell receptor beta chains drawn from one sample of a study of technical replicates of blood from a handful of donors. TCRdb's table, derived via immunoSEQ multiplex PCR, lists solely in-frame clones and lacks some. The sample includes about 95,000 clones, approximately 95% of them seen just once. Sequenced: T cells isolated from PBMCs. The receptors shown here come from a human donor in good health. CDR3s leave out the opening cysteine and the closing phenylalanine or tryptophan. Not all rows give a size; the values are once, few, many and, for expanded clones, a class.

>TRBV4-3|TRBJ2-1|NA
ASSPRLAGGYEQF
>TRBV11-3|TRBJ2-2|NA
ASSSGLRAAGELF
>TRBV29-1|TRBJ1-2|NA
SVESSYGYT
>TRBV5-1|TRBJ1-1|NA
ASSPTEGAEAF
>TRBV29-1|TRBJ2-7|NA
SVGRTSGFYEQY
>TRBV7-9|TRBJ1-4|NA
ASSHRDRVGKLF
>TRBV4-3|TRBJ2-1|NA
ASSQVSGPSSYNEQF
>TRBV7-6|TRBJ2-7|NA
ASSGLAGGGEQY
>TRBV6-5|TRBJ2-3|NA
ASSARDRETDTQY
>TRBV11-2|TRBJ1-5|NA
ASSLGGSNQPQH
>TRBV7-9|TRBJ2-2|NA
ASSLSPSGSTGELF
>TRBV11-3|TRBJ2-7|NA
ASSLGRGAHEQY
>TRBV4-3|TRBJ1-2|NA
ASSHDIGSDSFYGYT
>TRBV6-1|TRBJ1-1|NA
ASSDSGRNTEAF
>TRBV11-2|TRBJ1-1|NA
ASSLSGNTEAF
>TRBV7-2|TRBJ1-5|NA
ASSLVSGNNQPQH
>TRBV14|TRBJ2-5|NA
ASSLGDFPFGETQY
>TRBV29-1|TRBJ1-1|once
SVPGQGHTEAF
>TRBV28|TRBJ1-1|NA
ASSPDRGRKDTEAF
>TRBV5-1|TRBJ2-7|NA
ASSLDAGSSYEQY
>TRBV9|TRBJ1-2|NA
ASSPIPTGSYGYT
>TRBV28|TRBJ2-5|NA
ASSLKGARETQY
>TRBV4-1|TRBJ1-2|NA
ASSQVSTAHGYT
>TRBV6-6|TRBJ2-1|NA
ASSPLDLAEYNEQF
>TRBV5-8|TRBJ2-1|once
ASSLLAQSLTYNEQF
>TRBV2|TRBJ2-2|NA
ASGPSGSRELF
>TRBV7-9|TRBJ2-7|NA
ASSFLDRASEQY
>TRBV5-1|TRBJ2-7|NA
ASSLEQGVRYEQY
>TRBV11-2|TRBJ2-3|NA
ASSSLSDTQY
>TRBV4-2|TRBJ2-1|NA
ASSQDRRERNNEQF
>TRBV5-4|TRBJ1-2|NA
ASSTDRGKDGYT
>TRBV27|TRBJ2-7|NA
ASSKEDGDYEQY
>TRBV13|TRBJ2-3|NA
ASSSSTDTQY